Each of the 3 T cell receptor beta chains below was sequenced from the same sample in a study of Graves' ophthalmopathy and Graves' hyperthyroidism. For repertoire sequencing, the TCR beta CDR3 regions were amplified from RNA transcripts. Second-round multiplex PCR came after first-round RT-PCR with HTBI primers. TCRdb re-analysed the multiplex PCR reads in MiXCR, keeping a single row per CDR3 protein. Altogether over a million distinct CDR3 sequences are present, about 36% being singletons, with the ten largest covering 11%. The sequenced sample was peripheral blood or thyroid tissue (not recorded which). These receptors were collected from an adult man with Graves' hyperthyroidism.

Many counts were recorded for this clonotype. The chain joins TRBV11-2 to TRBJ2-7, with a weak D call TRBD1 (5 bases). Germline CDR1 reads SGHAT; CDR2 reads FQNNGV. Trimming took off 4 bases at V and 0 bases at J, with 10 bases between the two ends. CDR3 length: 14 amino acids. CDR3 amino acids: CASSWPGHSYEQYF. In DNA form, the CDR3 reads TGTGCCAGCAGCTGGCCAGGGCACTCCTACGAGCAGTACTTC.

This clonotype has at least ten counts. The chain employs TRBV14 and TRBJ2-6; D remains ambiguous. The CDR3 runs to 13 residues. Germline V lookup: CDR1 SGHDN, CDR2 FVKESK. V shed 4 bases and J shed 2 bases, with 3 bases lying between them. The CDR3 reads CASSRTGANVLTF. The CDR3 bases are TGTGCCAGCAGCCGGACTGGGGCCAACGTCCTGACTTTC.

There are a few counts of this clonotype. The chain recombines TRBV4-3 with TRBJ2-7; D may be TRBD2 (5 bases). The CDR3 has 15 amino acids. The germline V and J ends were trimmed by 3 bases and 3 bases, with 15 bases remaining between them. Germline loops: CDR1 LGHNA, CDR2 YSLEER. The CDR3: CASSQVKTDFYEQYF. The CDR3 bases are TGCGCCAGCAGCCAGGTAAAGACGGACTTCTACGAGCAGTACTTC.